This T cell receptor (beta chain) was captured in a study of cytomegalovirus exposure and HLA in healthy donors. Germline CDR1 reads MNHEY; CDR2 reads SMNVEV (reference sequence). This CDR3 region has 15 residues. The junction had 8 bases not matched to a gene; V was cut back by 6 bases and J by 1 base. 60 Vbeta and 13 Jbeta primers were used in PCR. Repertoires were generated with immunoSEQ multiplex PCR, while TCRdb's copy carries only in-frame clones and drops some. The sample holds around 95,000 clones, less than 80% seen once. The genes are TRBV27 and TRBJ1-1; 7 bases map to TRBD1. The source material was PBMCs. The receptor was isolated from a middle-aged woman in good health and CMV-seropositive. The CDR3 coding sequence is TGTGCCAGCAGAACTCAGGGGGAGTGGAACACTGAAGCTTTCTTT. Its translation: CASRTQGEWNTEAFF.